Below are 11 T cell receptor beta chains sequenced from a single sample in a study of tumor-infiltrating lymphocytes in primary liver carcinoma (dated by TCRdb to about 2017). Blood RNA was extracted from unsorted whole blood using TRIzol reagent, and germline DNA was obtained with the DNeasy Blood & Tissue kit. Data came from an Illumina HiSeq 2500. A constant-region primer and ProtoScript II reverse transcriptase were used to reverse-transcribe TCRbeta-specific cDNA from around 530 ng total RNA. TCRbeta libraries were built with three nested multiplex PCR rounds, a slightly modified ARM-PCR procedure. The first two PCR rounds used multiplex TRBV1-TRBV30 forward primers with a Cbeta reverse primer, each for roughly 10 cycles. TCRdb's own reprocessing of the public reads used fastp at Q25 and MiXCR and kept productive beta chains. Duplicate CDR3 protein sequences are folded into a single record with the most common DNA and genes. Recorded for this sample are about 210,000 distinct CDR3 sequences; 65% of them occurred a single time. The ten biggest clones cover 6% to 8.5% of the sample.

The source material was peripheral blood. The receptors were gathered from a woman aged 55-69 years with primary liver carcinoma and hepatitis B virus infection.

On this clonotype itself: A much larger clonotype is one base distant, so this may be a read error. The chain couples TRBV12-5 to TRBJ2-3; D might be TRBD1 (5 bases). The CDR3 has 16 residues. CDR1 and CDR2 (germline): LGHNT, FRNRAP. The CDR3 protein is CASGTPAAMATDMQYF. The CDR3 DNA follows: TGTGCTAGTGGTACCCCCGCGGCGATGGCGACAGATATGCAGTATTTT.

This clonotype was recorded once. The chain carries TRBV5-1 and TRBJ1-1; 8 bases agree with TRBD1. J lost 4 bases, V lost 6 bases, and 5 bases had no gene match. CDR3 length: 13 residues. Germline lookup yields CDR1 SGHRS and CDR2 YFSETQ. The CDR3 reads CASNFDRGTEAFF. The CDR3 DNA reads TGCGCCAGCAACTTCGACAGGGGCACTGAAGCTTTCTTT.

This clonotype was seen more than once but under ten times. The genes are TRBV5-1 and TRBJ2-7; 7 bases align to TRBD1. Trimming took 4 bases from V and 8 from J; bases not matched to a gene: 6. CDR1 is SGHRS and CDR2 is YFSETQ in the germline V gene. The CDR3 covers 12 residues. CDR3 nucleotides: TGCGCCAGCAGCAACAGGGGTAGCCAGCAGTACTTC. Its translation: CASSNRGSQQYF.

This clonotype was counted once. This may come from a read error, since a much larger clone is one base off. J is TRBJ2-3 and V is TRBV4-1; D unclear. V shed 1 base and J shed 2 bases, with 10 bases lying between them. CDR1 is MGHRA, CDR2 YSYEKL, per germline. CDR3 length: 15 amino acids. CDR3 sequence (DNA): TGCGCCAGCAGCCAAGTCCCCCATCACACAGATACGCAGTATTTT. This translates into CASSQVPHHTDTQYF.

There are many counts of this clonotype. Mismatch with germline at one junction end may stem from a read error. The V gene is TRBV28, the J gene TRBJ1-2; D unclear. Per germline, CDR1 MDHEN and CDR2 SYDVKM. CDR3 length: 13 residues. The CDR3 region has the DNA TGCGCCCTTAGACCCGGCGGTACCTATGGCTACACCTTC. It translates to CALRPGGTYGYTF.

As for this clonotype: Since a much larger clone is just one base distant, this may be a read error. This chain joins TRBV5-1 and TRBJ1-1; the D is unclear. Germline CDR1 and CDR2: SGHRS and YFSETQ. CDR3 size: 13 residues. The CDR3, as DNA: TGCGCCAACAGCTTGGGTGCAGCCACCGAAGCTTTCTTT. Encoded protein: CANSLGAATEAFF.

A remark on this clonotype: A clone one base away is much larger, so this may be a read error. This rearrangement joins TRBV6-5 to TRBJ2-7; D unclear. The CDR3 is 14 amino acids. The germline V and J ends were trimmed by 2 bases and 2 bases, with 10 bases remaining between them. Germline V gives CDR1 MNHEY, CDR2 SVGAGI. The CDR3 protein is CASSYMGRTYEQYF. The CDR3, as DNA: TGTGCCAGCAGTTACATGGGCAGAACCTACGAGCAGTACTTC.

As regards this clonotype: One end of the junction does not line up with germline, which may come from a read error. V gene TRBV7-9 combines with J gene TRBJ2-7, with 10 bases identical to TRBD2. This CDR3 has 15 residues. Germline loops: CDR1 SEHNR, CDR2 FQNEAQ (reference sequence). CDR3 bases: TGTGCCAGCAGCATAGCGGGAGGACGCTCCTACGAGCAGTACTTC. This sequence encodes CASSIAGGRSYEQYF.

V gene TRBV7-9 combines with J gene TRBJ1-5; unclear D gene. V lost 3 bases and J 4 bases, leaving 10 bases between the germline ends. This CDR3 is built from 14 residues. The V gene's germline CDR1 is SEHNR and CDR2 FQNEAQ (reference sequence). The DNA of the CDR3 is TGTGCCAGCAGCTTCCCAAGCGATAATCAGCCCCAGCATTTT. Amino acid sequence: CASSFPSDNQPQHF.

The sample holds a few counts of this clonotype. This rearrangement joins TRBV5-1 to TRBJ2-1, with TRBD2 identical over 8 bases. V lost 0 bases to trimming and J lost 7 bases; unmatched junction nucleotides: 0. The CDR3 spans 13 residues. In germline, CDR1 is SGHRS, CDR2 YFSETQ. Here the CDR3 DNA reads TGCGCCAGCAGCTTGGGACTAGCGAATGAGCAGTTCTTC. Its translation is CASSLGLANEQFF.

This clonotype came up a few times. The chain combines TRBV7-9 with TRBJ1-4; D is unresolved. Germline lookup yields CDR1 SEHNR and CDR2 FQNEAQ (reference sequence). The CDR3 is 12 amino acids. The ends were cut back, 5 bases at V and 2 bases at J, with 3 bases in the middle. The CDR3 loop is CASSVTNEKLFF. In nucleotides, the CDR3 is TGTGCCAGCAGCGTGACTAATGAAAAACTGTTTTTT.